Given below is one T cell receptor beta chain in context. Its antigen is not known. This sample stems from a study of CD8+CD57+ T cells in acquired aplastic anemia. Genomic DNA constituted the template upon which TCR beta VDJ and CDR3 profiling was performed. TCRdb recomputed calls from the reads with MiXCR, one row per CDR3 protein. Counted here are about 160,000 distinct CDR3 sequences, around half occurring once; the ten biggest clones make up approximately 2.9%. Trimming stripped 1 base from V and 5 bases from J, with 15 bases between. The CDR3 sequence is 15 residues long. The germline V gene has CDR1 SGHKS and CDR2 YYEKEE (reference sequence). In patients chosen for sequencing, flow cytometry had shown CD8+CD57+ cell expansion. Each of the patients presented with severe acquired aplastic anemia. Patients were treatment-naive when blood was sampled. Study-wide points: Patients and controls had in common 25 to 30 CD8+ CDR3 sequences.

Specimen: sorted CD4+, CD8+, or CD8+CD57+ T cells (not recorded which) from PBMCs. The chain links TRBV5-5 to TRBJ2-5; D possibly corresponds to TRBD1 (6 bases). The sequence came from a human donor with aplastic anemia. The CDR3 reads CASSLSQGTEETQYF. CDR3 sequence (DNA): TGTGCCAGCAGCTTGTCACAGGGTACGGAGGAGACCCAGTACTTC.